This entry features one T cell receptor (beta chain) sequence. Its recognized antigen is unknown. No base qualities exist here, and no much larger clone lies one base off it. These data are taken from a study of CD8+CD57+ T cells in acquired aplastic anemia (dated by TCRdb to 2017 to 2018). For the wider study: A mean of around 3 ug of DNA, ranging from about 0.2 to 27.4 ug, was extracted from sorted CD4+ and CD8+ cells. For healthy donor samples, the average read count was about 10.8 million for CD4+ cells and roughly 11 million for CD8+ cells. The investigation overall reported the following: Between patients and healthy controls, no significant difference in CD8+ Simpson's diversity was found (P=0.060). Around 31 CD8+ CDR3 sequences were shared between patients and controls but appeared highly expressed in patients and within their immunodominant clones.

Genomic DNA was used as template for profiling of TCR beta VDJ combinations and CDR3 sequences. An Illumina HiSeq 2000 was the platform used for TCR repertoire sequencing. Per the original workflow: Repertoires were assessed using TRBV/TRBJ rearrangement plots, CDR3 size and DJ length profiles, and Simpson's diversity index. The immunodominant clone was defined as the most abundant DNA sequence in deep sequencing data. CDR3 amino acid sequences were checked for sharing between subjects and were compared against published repertoires and the VDJdb database. TCRdb reran the public reads through fastp at Q25 and MiXCR, keeping productive beta chains. Records with the same CDR3 protein are collapsed into one entry carrying the most frequent genes and DNA. It is TCRdb's table, rather than the study itself, that gives the V and J calls and clone size. This sample lists a few hundred thousand distinct CDR3 sequences; roughly 55% were detected once. Over 25% of the sample comes from the top ten.

The study deep-sequenced TCR repertoires of sorted CD4+ and CD8+ blood T cells from severe aplastic anemia patients and healthy subjects. Ficoll-Paque density gradient centrifugation was used to isolate peripheral blood mononuclear cells. Before DNA extraction, CD4+ and CD8+ T cells were sorted with FACS or magnetic beads. Including cysteine and phenylalanine, the CDR3 has 14 amino acids. CDR3 DNA is the only sequence kept; it has 42 bases, read in frame from the first base. Unmatched junction bases come to 3, with V trimmed by 4 bases and J by 2 bases. The V gene is TRBV12-3 or TRBV12-4 and the J gene is TRBJ1-2, and 8 bases in between align with TRBD1. The sequenced material came from sorted CD4+, CD8+, or CD8+CD57+ T cells (not recorded which) from PBMCs. The source of this sequence is a human donor in good health. The CDR3 has the sequence CASSSRTGNYGYTF. In nucleotide form, the sequence is TGTGCCAGCAGTTCCCGGACAGGGAACTATGGCTACACCTTC.